The text below deals with one T cell receptor beta chain. Its target is unknown. This entry belongs to a study of cytomegalovirus exposure and HLA in healthy donors. Both 60 Vbeta primers and 13 Jbeta primers went into the PCR. The data were produced by immunoSEQ multiplex PCR, yet TCRdb's version contains in-frame clones alone and is incomplete. The sample yields approximately 70,000 clones, under 80% seen once. The germline V gene encodes CDR1 SGHTA and CDR2 FQGTGA. The CDR3 has 13 amino acids. Trimming cost V 4 bases and J 1 base, with 7 bases left between them. General study results and limits: It was shown in a later analysis that HLA-associated TCR beta chains were more clonally expanded than other, equally common chains.

This TCR derives from a male donor in good health and CMV-seropositive. The V call is TRBV7-3, the J call TRBJ1-1; D unresolved. What was sequenced was PBMCs. CDR3 DNA: TGTGCCAGCAGCTCAGGAGGGAACACTGAAGCTTTCTTT. Translated, it gives CASSSGGNTEAFF.